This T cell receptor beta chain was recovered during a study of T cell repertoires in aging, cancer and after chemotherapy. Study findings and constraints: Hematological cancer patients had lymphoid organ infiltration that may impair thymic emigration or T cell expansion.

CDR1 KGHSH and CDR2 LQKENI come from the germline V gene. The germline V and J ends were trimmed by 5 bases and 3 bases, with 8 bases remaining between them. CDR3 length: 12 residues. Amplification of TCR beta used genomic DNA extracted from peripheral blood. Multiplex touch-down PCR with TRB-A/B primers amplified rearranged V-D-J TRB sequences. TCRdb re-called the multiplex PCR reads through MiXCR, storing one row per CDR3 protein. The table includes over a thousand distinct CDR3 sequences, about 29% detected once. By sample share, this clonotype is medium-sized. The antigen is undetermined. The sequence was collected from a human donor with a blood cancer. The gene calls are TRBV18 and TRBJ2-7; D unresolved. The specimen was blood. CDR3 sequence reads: CASSTDIYEQYF. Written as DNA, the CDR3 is TGTGCCAGCTCAACTGACATCTACGAGCAGTACTTC.